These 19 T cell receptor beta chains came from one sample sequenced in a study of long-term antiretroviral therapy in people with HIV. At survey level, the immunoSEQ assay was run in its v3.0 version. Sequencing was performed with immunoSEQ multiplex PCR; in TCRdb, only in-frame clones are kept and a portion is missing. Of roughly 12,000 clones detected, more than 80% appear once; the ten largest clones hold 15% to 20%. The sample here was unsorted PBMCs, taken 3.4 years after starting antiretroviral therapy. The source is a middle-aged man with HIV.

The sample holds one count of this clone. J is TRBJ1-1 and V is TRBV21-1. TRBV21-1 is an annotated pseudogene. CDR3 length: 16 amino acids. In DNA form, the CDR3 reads TGTGCCAGCAGCAAAAGAGCAGACGGGACGAACACTGAAGCTTTCTTT. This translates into CASSKRADGTNTEAFF.

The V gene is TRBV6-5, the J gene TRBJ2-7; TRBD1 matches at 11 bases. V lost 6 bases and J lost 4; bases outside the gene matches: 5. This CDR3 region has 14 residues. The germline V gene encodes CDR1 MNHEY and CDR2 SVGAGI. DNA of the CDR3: TGTGCCAGCAGCCGGGACAGGGGGAGGTACGAGCAGTACTTC. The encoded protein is CASSRDRGRYEQYF.

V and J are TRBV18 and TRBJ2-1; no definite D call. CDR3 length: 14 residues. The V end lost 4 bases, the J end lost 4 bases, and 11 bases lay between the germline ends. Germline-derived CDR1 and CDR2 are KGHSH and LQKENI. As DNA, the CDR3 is TGTGCCAGCTCACTTAGTCCTAGTTACAATGAGCAGTTCTTC. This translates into CASSLSPSYNEQFF.

Here the CDR3 reads CASSFDQDFHLTGELFF. CDR3 nucleotide sequence: TGTGCCAGCAGCTTTGACCAGGACTTCCACTTAACCGGGGAGCTGTTTTTT. The chain couples TRBV5-8 to TRBJ2-2, with D perhaps TRBD2 (5 bases). The CDR3 length is 17 residues. Between the trimmed V and J ends, which lost 2 bases and 5 bases, there was a span of 19 bases. Germline CDR1 SGHTS, CDR2 YDEGEE.

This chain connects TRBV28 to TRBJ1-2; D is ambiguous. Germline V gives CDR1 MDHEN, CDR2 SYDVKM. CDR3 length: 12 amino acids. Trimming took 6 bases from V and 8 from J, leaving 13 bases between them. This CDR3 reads CASRQSGEGYTF. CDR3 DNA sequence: TGTGCCAGCAGGCAGAGTGGGGAGGGCTACACCTTC.

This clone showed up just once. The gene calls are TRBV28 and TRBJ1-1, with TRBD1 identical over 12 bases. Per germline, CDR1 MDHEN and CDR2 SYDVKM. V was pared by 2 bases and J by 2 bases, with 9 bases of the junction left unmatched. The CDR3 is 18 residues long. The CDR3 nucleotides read TGTGCCAGCAGTTTACCCAGAGGGGACAGGGGGCGAAACACTGAAGCTTTCTTT. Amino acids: CASSLPRGDRGRNTEAFF.

CDR3: CASRRATYEQYF. The CDR3 DNA reads TGTGCCAGCAGGCGGGCGACATACGAGCAGTACTTC. The rearrangement links TRBV6-6 to TRBJ2-7; weak D call: TRBD2 (5 bases). Trimming shortened V by 6 bases and J by 4 bases, and 10 bases separated the two germline ends. CDR1 MNHNY and CDR2 SVGAGI come from the germline V gene (reference sequence). The CDR3 extends over 12 amino acids.

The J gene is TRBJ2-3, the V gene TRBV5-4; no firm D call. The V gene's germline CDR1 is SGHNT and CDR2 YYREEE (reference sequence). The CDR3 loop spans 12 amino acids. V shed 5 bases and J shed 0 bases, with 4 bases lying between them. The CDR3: CASSPSTDTQYF. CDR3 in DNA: TGTGCCAGCAGTCCTAGCACAGATACGCAGTATTTT.

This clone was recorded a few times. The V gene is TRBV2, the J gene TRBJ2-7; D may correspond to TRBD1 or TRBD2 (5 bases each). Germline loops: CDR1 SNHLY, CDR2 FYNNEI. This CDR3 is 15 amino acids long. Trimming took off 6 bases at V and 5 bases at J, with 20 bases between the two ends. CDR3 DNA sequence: TGTGCCAGCAGGGAACCCGGGACCAGGACAAACGAGCAGTACTTC. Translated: CASREPGTRTNEQYF.

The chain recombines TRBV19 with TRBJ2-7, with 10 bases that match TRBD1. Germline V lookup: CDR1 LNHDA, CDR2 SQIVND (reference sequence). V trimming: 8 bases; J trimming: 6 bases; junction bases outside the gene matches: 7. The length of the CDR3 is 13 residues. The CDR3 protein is CASARDRGREQYF. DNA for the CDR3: TGTGCCAGTGCCCGGGACAGGGGTCGCGAGCAGTACTTC.

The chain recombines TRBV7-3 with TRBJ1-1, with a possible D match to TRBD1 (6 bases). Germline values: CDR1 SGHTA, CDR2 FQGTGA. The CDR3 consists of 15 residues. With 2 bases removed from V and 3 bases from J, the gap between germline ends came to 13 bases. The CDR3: CASSLYTGRYTEAFF. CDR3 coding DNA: TGTGCCAGCAGCTTATATACAGGGAGATACACTGAAGCTTTCTTT.

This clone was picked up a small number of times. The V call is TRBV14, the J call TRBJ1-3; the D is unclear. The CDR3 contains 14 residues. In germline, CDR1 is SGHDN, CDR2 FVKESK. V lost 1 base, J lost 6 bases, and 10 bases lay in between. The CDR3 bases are TGTGCCAGCAGCCAAGTTGGGGTTGAAAACACCATATATTTT. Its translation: CASSQVGVENTIYF.

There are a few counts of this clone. The CDR3 sequence is CSVGIGQLYGYTF. The CDR3 DNA follows: TGCAGCGTTGGAATCGGACAGCTCTATGGCTACACCTTC. V and J are TRBV29-1 and TRBJ1-2; D may be TRBD1 (6 bases). Trimming took off 4 bases at V and 4 bases at J, with 13 bases between the two ends. The CDR3 has 13 amino acids. Per the germline V gene, CDR1 is SQVTM and CDR2 is ANQGSEA.

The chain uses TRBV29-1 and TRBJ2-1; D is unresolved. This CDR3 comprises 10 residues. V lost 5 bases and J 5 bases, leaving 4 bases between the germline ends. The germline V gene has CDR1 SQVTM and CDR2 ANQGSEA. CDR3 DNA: TGCAGCGTTCTAGACAATGAGCAGTTCTTC. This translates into CSVLDNEQFF.

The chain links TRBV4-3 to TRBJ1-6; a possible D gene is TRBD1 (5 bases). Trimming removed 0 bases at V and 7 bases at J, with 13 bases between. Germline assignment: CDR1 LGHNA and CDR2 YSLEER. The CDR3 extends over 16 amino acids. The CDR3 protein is CASSQDGDRRNSPLHF. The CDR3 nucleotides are TGCGCCAGCAGCCAAGATGGTGACAGACGAAATTCACCCCTCCACTTT.

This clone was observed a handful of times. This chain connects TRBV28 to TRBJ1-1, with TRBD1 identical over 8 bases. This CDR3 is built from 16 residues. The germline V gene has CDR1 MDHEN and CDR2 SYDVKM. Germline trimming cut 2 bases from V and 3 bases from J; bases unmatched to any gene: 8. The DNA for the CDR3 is TGTGCCAGCAGTTTACAGGGGGCGCAGCGTGACACTGAAGCTTTCTTT. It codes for CASSLQGAQRDTEAFF.

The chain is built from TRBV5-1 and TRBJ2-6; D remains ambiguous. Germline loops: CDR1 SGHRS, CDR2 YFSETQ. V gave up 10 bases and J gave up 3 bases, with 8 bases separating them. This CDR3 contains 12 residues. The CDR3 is CAYVVGANVLTF. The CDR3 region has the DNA TGCGCCTATGTAGTTGGGGCCAACGTCCTGACTTTC.

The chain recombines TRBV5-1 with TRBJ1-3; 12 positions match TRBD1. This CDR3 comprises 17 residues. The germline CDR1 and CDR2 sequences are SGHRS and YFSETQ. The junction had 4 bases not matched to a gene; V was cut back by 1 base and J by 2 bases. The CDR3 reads CASSLRGQGATGNTIYF. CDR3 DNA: TGCGCCAGCAGCTTGAGGGGACAGGGGGCTACTGGAAACACCATATATTTT.

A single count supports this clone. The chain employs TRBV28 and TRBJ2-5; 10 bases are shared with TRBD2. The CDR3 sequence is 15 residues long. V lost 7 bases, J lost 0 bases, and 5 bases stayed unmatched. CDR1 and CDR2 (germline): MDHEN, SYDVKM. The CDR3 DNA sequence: TGTGCCAGCATCCCGGGACTAGCGTACCAAGAGACCCAGTACTTC. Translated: CASIPGLAYQETQYF. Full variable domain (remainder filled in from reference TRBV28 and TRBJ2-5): DVKVTQSSRYLVKRTGEKVFLECVQDMDHENMFWYRQDPGLGLRLIYFSYDVKMKEKGDIPEGYSVSREKKERFSLILESASTNQTSMYLCASIPGLAYQETQYFGPGTRLLVL.